Below are 5 T cell receptor beta chains sequenced from a single sample in a study of cytomegalovirus exposure and HLA in healthy donors. TCRdb's table, derived via immunoSEQ multiplex PCR, lists solely in-frame clones and lacks some. Of 90,000 to 120,000 clones detected, under 97% appear once; the ten largest clones hold 0.67%. The sample consisted of PBMCs. These receptors were taken from a woman between 18 and 29 years old in good health and CMV-seronegative.

V gene TRBV4-2 combines with J gene TRBJ2-7; 12 bases fit TRBD1. Germline CDR1 reads LGHNA; CDR2 reads YNFKEQ. Trimming cost V 0 bases and J 12 bases; bases outside gene matches: 6. The CDR3 spans 14 residues. The chain's CDR3 is CASSQDRDRGPRYF. Here the CDR3 DNA reads TGTGCCAGCAGCCAAGATCGGGACAGGGGGCCTCGGTACTTC.

This chain connects TRBV5-6 to TRBJ2-7, with TRBD1 identical over 7 bases. This CDR3 region has 14 residues. The germline V gene encodes CDR1 SGHDT and CDR2 YYEEEE. The ends lost 0 bases at V and 5 bases at J; junction bases unmatched: 5. CDR3 sequence reads: CASSLDRGGDEQYF. The CDR3 DNA reads TGTGCCAGCAGCTTGGACAGGGGTGGGGACGAGCAGTACTTC.

Here the CDR3 DNA reads TGTGCCAGTAGTATAGGTCGGGTAACTCAGGGAGAGACCCAGTACTTC. This gives the protein CASSIGRVTQGETQYF. The genes are TRBV19 and TRBJ2-5; the D gene is possibly TRBD1 (5 bases). V shed 1 base and J shed 4 bases, with 16 bases lying between them. Germline V gene sequence: CDR1 LNHDA, CDR2 SQIVND (reference sequence). CDR3 length: 16 amino acids.

The rearrangement uses TRBV7-2 and TRBJ2-7; TRBD2 agrees at 11 bases. The junction had 6 bases not matched to a gene; V was cut back by 5 bases and J by 3 bases. Germline assignment: CDR1 SGHTA and CDR2 FQGNSA. The CDR3 has 15 residues. CDR3 DNA: TGTGCCAGCAGCCCGGGACTAGCGGAAAACTACGAGCAGTACTTC. Translation gives CASSPGLAENYEQYF. The complete variable domain, with remaining parts taken from reference TRBV7-2 and TRBJ2-7, reads GAGVSQSPSNKVTEKGKDVELRCDPISGHTALYWYRQSLGQGLEFLIYFQGNSAPDKSGLPSDRFSAERTGGSVSTLTIQRTQQEDSAVYLCASSPGLAENYEQYFGPGTRLTVT.

The chain couples TRBV7-6 to TRBJ1-4; a possible D gene is TRBD1 (6 bases). The V gene's germline CDR1 is SGHVS and CDR2 FNYEAQ. The length of the CDR3 is 14 residues. The V end lost 5 bases, the J end lost 7 bases, and 14 bases lay between the germline ends. For the CDR3, the DNA is TGTGCCAGCAGCCCTGGGGGGGGCAGTGAAAAACTGTTTTTT. As protein: CASSPGGGSEKLFF.